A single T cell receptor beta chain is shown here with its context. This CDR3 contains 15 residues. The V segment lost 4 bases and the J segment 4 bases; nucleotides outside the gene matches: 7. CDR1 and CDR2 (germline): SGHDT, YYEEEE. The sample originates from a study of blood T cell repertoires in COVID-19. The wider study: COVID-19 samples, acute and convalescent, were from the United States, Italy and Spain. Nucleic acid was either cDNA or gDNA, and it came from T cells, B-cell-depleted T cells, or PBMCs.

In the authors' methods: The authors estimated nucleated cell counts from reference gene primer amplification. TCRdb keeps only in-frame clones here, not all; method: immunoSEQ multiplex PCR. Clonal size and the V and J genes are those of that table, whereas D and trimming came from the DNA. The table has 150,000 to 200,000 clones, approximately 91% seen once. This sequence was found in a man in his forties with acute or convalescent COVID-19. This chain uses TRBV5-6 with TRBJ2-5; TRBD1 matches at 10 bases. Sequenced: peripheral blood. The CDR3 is CASSRGQGEGETQYF. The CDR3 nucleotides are TGTGCCAGCAGCCGCGGACAGGGGGAGGGAGAGACCCAGTACTTC.